One sample yielded the 10 T cell receptor beta chains listed below, sequenced in a study of metastatic and nonmetastatic thyroid tumors. TCRdb reanalyzed the PCR reads with MiXCR. The sample includes over 70,000 clones, less than 20% of them seen just once. Each patient went into thyroid surgery without having received any treatment. Sequenced sample: blood. These TCRs come from a female donor with papillary thyroid cancer or a benign thyroid nodule (not recorded which). Some clones in this sample may be carry-over from other donors' samples.

This clone was detected many times. The V and J genes are TRBV25-1 and TRBJ1-2; the D is unclear. V was pared by 0 bases and J by 5 bases, with 7 bases between. The CDR3 extends over 13 amino acids. Germline lookup yields CDR1 MGHDK and CDR2 SYGVNS. DNA for the CDR3: TGTGCCAGCAGTGAATATCGAGGGTATGGCTACACCTTC. It codes for CASSEYRGYGYTF.

This clone appeared many times. This chain uses TRBV19 with TRBJ1-2; D is unresolved. The CDR3 sequence is 14 residues long. Germline CDR1 and CDR2: LNHDA and SQIVND (reference sequence). V shed 3 bases and J shed 4 bases, with 12 bases lying between them. CDR3 protein: CASSIIPGSYGYTF. The CDR3 bases are TGTGCCAGTAGTATTATCCCAGGCAGCTATGGCTACACCTTC. The variable domain in full, with the rest retrieved from reference TRBV19 and TRBJ1-2, is DGGITQSPKYLFRKEGQNVTLSCEQNLNHDAMYWYRQDPGQGLRLIYYSQIVNDFQKGDIAEGYSVSREKKESFPLTVTSAQKNPTAFYLCASSIIPGSYGYTFGSGTRLTVV.

The rearrangement links TRBV7-8 to TRBJ1-4; the D is unclear. The CDR3 extends over 17 amino acids. CDR1 SGHVS and CDR2 FQNEAQ come from the germline V gene. Trimming removed 2 bases from V and 12 bases from J, with 25 bases in between. The DNA for the CDR3 is TGTGCCAGCAGCTTACTCCACCCTCAAGACGGCGGTGCGGAACTGTTTTTT. Translating gives CASSLLHPQDGGAELFF. Based on the CDR3 plus reference TRBV7-8 and TRBJ1-4, the full variable domain is GAGVSQSPRYKVAKRGQDVALRCDPISGHVSLFWYQQALGQGPEFLTYFQNEAQLDKSGLPSDRFFAERPEGSVSTLKIQRTQQEDSAVYLCASSLLHPQDGGAELFFGSGTQLSVL.

This clone was recorded many times. The chain has TRBV24-1 and TRBJ2-7; no clear D. The CDR3 loop spans 13 amino acids. From germline, CDR1 is KGHDR and CDR2 SFDVKD. Trimming shortened V by 3 bases and J by 2 bases, and 7 bases separated the two germline ends. The CDR3 region has the DNA TGTGCCACCAGTGATCCATCTACCTACGAGCAGTACTTC. Translated, it gives CATSDPSTYEQYF.

This clone has a count of ten or more. The chain has TRBV3-1 and TRBJ2-5; the D is unclear. Trimming took 9 bases from V and 2 from J, leaving 16 bases between them. This CDR3 spans 14 amino acids. Germline assignment: CDR1 LGHDT and CDR2 YNNKEL (reference sequence). CDR3 loop: CASSSQPNQETQYF. CDR3 sequence (DNA): TGTGCCAGTTCCTCGCAGCCTAATCAAGAGACCCAGTACTTC.

This clone was counted many times. This chain connects TRBV12-5 to TRBJ2-1, with TRBD2 matching over 12 bases. The CDR3 is made up of 18 amino acids. Germline CDR1 and CDR2: LGHNT and FRNRAP. The V segment lost 1 base and the J segment 0 bases; nucleotides outside the gene matches: 4. The CDR3 DNA reads TGTGCTAGTGGTTTGGCTGGACTAGCGGGGTCCTCCTACAATGAGCAGTTCTTC. Translating it yields CASGLAGLAGSSYNEQFF.

Notes on this clone: One end of the junction fails to match germline, which may point to a read error. The rearrangement links TRBV12-3 or TRBV12-4 to TRBJ2-3; D might be TRBD1 or TRBD2, each matching 5 bases. This CDR3 has 17 residues. CDR3 DNA sequence: TGTGTCAGCAGTCCGGGTGAGGGGTGGAGAGTCACAGATACGCAGTATTTT. It specifies CVSSPGEGWRVTDTQYF.

This clone occurred many times. This chain uses TRBV12-3 or TRBV12-4 with TRBJ2-3; 13 bases agree with TRBD2. This CDR3 is 13 amino acids long. J gave up 9 bases and V 4 bases, and 1 base lay outside the gene matches. The CDR3 bases are TGTGCCAGCAGTTCGGGACTAGCGGGAACGCAGTATTTT. Translated, it gives CASSSGLAGTQYF.

This clone was seen only a few times. The gene calls are TRBV29-1 and TRBJ2-7, with a possible D match to TRBD1 (6 bases). Germline CDR1 reads SQVTM; CDR2 reads ANQGSEA. Deletions cut 6 bases from V and 4 bases from J, with 10 bases between. The CDR3 totals 11 residues. DNA of the CDR3: TGCAGCGTCCGGACAGAGTACGAGCAGTACTTC. Translation: CSVRTEYEQYF.

In its sample, this clone was seen many times. The chain carries TRBV12-5 and TRBJ1-3, with D possibly being TRBD1 (5 bases). Per the germline V gene, CDR1 is LGHNT and CDR2 is FRNRAP. This CDR3 comprises 17 residues. Trimming stripped 0 bases from V and 2 bases from J, with 14 bases between. DNA of the CDR3: TGTGCTAGTGGTTTGGTACGGGGCAGGTTTACTGGAAACACCATATATTTT. Amino acid sequence: CASGLVRGRFTGNTIYF.